This section outlines one T cell receptor beta chain sequence together with its context. This record comes from a study of CD8+ T cells in alopecia areata. V lost 4 bases, J lost 1 base, and 10 bases stayed unmatched. The CDR3 sequence is 16 residues long. The germline CDR1 and CDR2 sequences are SGHRS and YFSETQ. Once RNA had been extracted, it was reverse transcribed into cDNA to act as the sequencing template. This table comes from immunoSEQ multiplex PCR, and its TCRdb copy is limited to in-frame clones, with some not included. The sample includes around 190,000 clones, around 50% of them seen just once.

Material for sequencing was CD8+ T cells sorted from blood. This sequence originates from a human donor in good health. The rearrangement uses TRBV5-1 and TRBJ1-1; 7 nucleotides match TRBD1. As DNA, the CDR3 is TGCGCCAGCAGCAGCGGACAGGCCAACGCGAACACTGAAGCTTTCTTT. Translated, it gives CASSSGQANANTEAFF.